This T cell receptor beta chain was found in a study of cytomegalovirus exposure and HLA in healthy donors. Study information: HLA-typed donors contributed about 85 million unique TCRs, which were held in an early data release.

The PCR ran on 60 Vbeta and 13 Jbeta primers. TCRdb's table, derived via immunoSEQ multiplex PCR, lists solely in-frame clones and lacks some. The table lists 150,000 or so clones, roughly 84% of them singletons. Despite likely unrecorded immune exposures, the donors were nominally healthy at the time of sampling. Germline lookup yields CDR1 ENHRY and CDR2 SYGVKD. The CDR3 loop spans 15 amino acids. Trimming removed 6 bases from V and 3 bases from J; junction bases left unmatched: 6. The sequencing input was PBMCs. The J gene is TRBJ1-5, the V gene TRBV10-3, with 9 bases identical to TRBD1. The source is a man between 18 and 29 years old in good health and CMV-seronegative. The CDR3 region is CAISPGQGFNQPQHF. The CDR3 bases are TGTGCCATCAGCCCGGGACAGGGATTCAATCAGCCCCAGCATTTT.